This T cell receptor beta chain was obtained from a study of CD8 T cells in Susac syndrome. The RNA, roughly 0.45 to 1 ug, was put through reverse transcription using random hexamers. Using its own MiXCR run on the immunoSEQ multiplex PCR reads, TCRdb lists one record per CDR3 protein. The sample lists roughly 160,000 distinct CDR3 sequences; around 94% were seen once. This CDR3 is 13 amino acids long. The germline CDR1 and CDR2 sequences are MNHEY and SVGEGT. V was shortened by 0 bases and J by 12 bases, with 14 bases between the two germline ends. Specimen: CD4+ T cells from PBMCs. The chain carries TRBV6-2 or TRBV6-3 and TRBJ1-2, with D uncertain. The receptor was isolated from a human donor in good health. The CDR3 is CASSYSDGRSHTF. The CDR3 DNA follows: TGTGCCAGCAGTTACTCAGATGGGAGATCCCACACCTTC.